The clone carrying this TCR beta chain was seen repeatedly, ten times or more. Using RNA transcripts as the source, TCR beta CDR3 regions were amplified. Researchers ran a first-round RT-PCR on the TCR CDR3 using the HTBI primer set. TCRdb itself ran the multiplex PCR reads through MiXCR, one entry per CDR3 protein. The sample includes fewer than 550,000 distinct CDR3 sequences, 15% to 18% of them seen just once. The sample originates from a study of T cells in Graves' hyperthyroidism and ophthalmopathy. The CDR3 loop spans 14 amino acids. Per germline, CDR1 MDHEN and CDR2 SYDVKM. Trimming cost V 2 bases and J 6 bases, with 13 bases left between them.

The chain has TRBV28 and TRBJ1-2; D ambiguous. What was sequenced was blood. This TCR derives from a woman between 18 and 29 years old with Graves' hyperthyroidism. The CDR3 loop is CASSLQAAPDGYTF. The CDR3 nucleotides read TGTGCCAGCAGTTTACAGGCGGCCCCGGATGGCTACACCTTC.